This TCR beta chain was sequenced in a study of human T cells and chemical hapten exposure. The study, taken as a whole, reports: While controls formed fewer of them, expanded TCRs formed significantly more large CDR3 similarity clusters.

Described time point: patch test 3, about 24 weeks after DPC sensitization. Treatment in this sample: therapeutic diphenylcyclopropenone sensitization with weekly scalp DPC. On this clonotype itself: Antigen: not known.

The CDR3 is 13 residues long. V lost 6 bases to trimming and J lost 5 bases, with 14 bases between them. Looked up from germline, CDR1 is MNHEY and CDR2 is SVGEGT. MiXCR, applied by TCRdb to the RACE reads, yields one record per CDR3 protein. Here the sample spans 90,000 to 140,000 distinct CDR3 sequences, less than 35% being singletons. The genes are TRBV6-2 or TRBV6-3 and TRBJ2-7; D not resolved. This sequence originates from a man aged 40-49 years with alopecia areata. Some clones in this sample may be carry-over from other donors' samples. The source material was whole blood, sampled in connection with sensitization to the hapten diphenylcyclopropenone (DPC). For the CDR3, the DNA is TGTGCCAGCAGCCCTCGGACGGTCGACGAGCAGTACTTC. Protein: CASSPRTVDEQYF.